This T cell receptor beta chain is from a study of early T cells in non-severe SARS-CoV-2 infection. Study-wide context: The authors sequenced bulk RNA from unsorted whole blood, leaving chains unpaired.

Individual cDNA molecules carried attached unique molecular identifiers. Via MiXCR, TCRdb re-called the 5' RACE reads, giving one row per CDR3 protein. Seen here are more than 50,000 distinct CDR3 sequences, roughly 12% observed once, and the top ten hold more than 1.2%. Of note for this clonotype: Its cognate antigen is unknown.

V gave up 0 bases and J gave up 3 bases; unmatched junction bases: 2. This CDR3 region has 16 residues. CDR1 and CDR2 (germline): SGHTA, FQGNSA. General study findings and limits: Matching with VDJdb favored anti-spike CD8 responses (missing private and CD4 specificities).

The chain carries TRBV7-2 and TRBJ2-2; TRBD1 aligns across 9 bases. The sequence derives from an adult who was a healthcare worker with PCR-confirmed SARS-CoV-2 infection or an uninfected control (not recorded which). The sample consisted of whole blood, taken at baseline. The CDR3 here is CASSLAGTGYTGELFF. CDR3 nucleotides: TGTGCCAGCAGCTTAGCGGGGACAGGGTACACCGGGGAGCTGTTTTTT.